This entry describes one TCR beta chain. Source study methods: Amplification of reference gene primers was used by the study to estimate nucleated cell counts. Assay: immunoSEQ multiplex PCR; the TCRdb copy retains only in-frame clones and omits some. V and J calls and clone size are as listed in that table; D and trimming were resolved from the DNA. The top ten hold 2.1% of the sample, which has 150,000 to 200,000 clones, approximately 86% seen once. This record comes from a study of blood T cell repertoires in COVID-19. Study-level information: The United States, Italy and Spain supplied acute and convalescent COVID-19 samples. The analysed material was cDNA or gDNA that came from T cells, B-cell-depleted T cells, or PBMCs.

This receptor was obtained from a man in his sixties or seventies with active or convalescent COVID-19. The sequenced material came from peripheral blood.

The CDR3, as DNA: TGTGCCAGCAGTTTATTAAGGGGGCTCAGGGAGACCCAGTACTTC. Amino acids: CASSLLRGLRETQYF. This chain connects TRBV28 to TRBJ2-5; 7 bases align to TRBD1. V trimming: 1 base; J trimming: 5 bases; junction bases outside the gene matches: 7. The germline gives CDR1 MDHEN, CDR2 SYDVKM. The CDR3 is 15 residues long.